The clone carrying this TCR beta chain was recorded a few times. This record belongs to a study of T cells in Graves' hyperthyroidism and ophthalmopathy. Researchers took RNA transcripts and amplified the TCR beta CDR3 regions from them. First-round RT-PCR with HTBI primers amplified the TCR CDR3 region. TCRdb re-analysed the multiplex PCR reads in MiXCR, keeping a single row per CDR3 protein. The table has under 400,000 distinct CDR3 sequences, 20% to 25% seen once. The receptor comes from a man aged 45-65 years with Graves' hyperthyroidism. Material for sequencing was blood.

The CDR3 DNA reads as TGTGCCAGCAGCCCCCGCCGGGACACTTCCTACGAGCAGTACTTC. It yields the protein CASSPRRDTSYEQYF. The chain recombines TRBV7-8 with TRBJ2-7, with D possibly TRBD1 on 6 matching bases. Germline CDR1 reads SGHVS; CDR2 reads FQNEAQ. The CDR3 consists of 15 residues. V lost 5 bases, J lost 1 base, and 15 bases lay in between.